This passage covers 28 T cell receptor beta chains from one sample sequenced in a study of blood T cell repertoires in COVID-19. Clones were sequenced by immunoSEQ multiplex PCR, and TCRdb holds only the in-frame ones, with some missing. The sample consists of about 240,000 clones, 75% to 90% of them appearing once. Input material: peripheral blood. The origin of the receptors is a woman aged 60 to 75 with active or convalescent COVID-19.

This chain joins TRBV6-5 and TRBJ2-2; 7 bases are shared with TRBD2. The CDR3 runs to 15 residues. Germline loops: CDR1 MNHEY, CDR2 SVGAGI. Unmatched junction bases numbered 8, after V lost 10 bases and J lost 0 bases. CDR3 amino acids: CATRTGLTNTGELFF. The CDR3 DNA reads TGTGCCACTCGCACGGGACTAACGAACACCGGGGAGCTGTTTTTT.

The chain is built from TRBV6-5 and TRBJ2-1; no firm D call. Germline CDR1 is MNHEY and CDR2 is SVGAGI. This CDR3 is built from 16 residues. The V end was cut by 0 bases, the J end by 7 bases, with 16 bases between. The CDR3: CASSYSSSLAQNEQFF. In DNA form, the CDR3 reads TGTGCCAGCAGTTACTCGTCGTCCTTGGCCCAAAATGAGCAGTTCTTC.

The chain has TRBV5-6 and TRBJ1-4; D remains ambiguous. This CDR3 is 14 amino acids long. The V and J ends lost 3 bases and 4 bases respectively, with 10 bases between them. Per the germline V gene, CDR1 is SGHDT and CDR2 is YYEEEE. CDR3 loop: CASSSGGRNEKLFF. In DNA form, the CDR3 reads TGTGCCAGCAGCTCTGGCGGCCGTAATGAAAAACTGTTTTTT.

The CDR3 protein is CASSLGGPGGTDTQYF. In nucleotides, the CDR3 is TGCGCCAGCAGCTTGGGTGGGCCAGGGGGCACAGATACGCAGTATTTT. J is TRBJ2-3 and V is TRBV5-1; D possibly corresponds to TRBD1 (6 bases). With 0 bases removed from V and 1 base from J, the gap between germline ends came to 12 bases. Looked up from germline, CDR1 is SGHRS and CDR2 is YFSETQ. The CDR3 loop spans 16 amino acids.

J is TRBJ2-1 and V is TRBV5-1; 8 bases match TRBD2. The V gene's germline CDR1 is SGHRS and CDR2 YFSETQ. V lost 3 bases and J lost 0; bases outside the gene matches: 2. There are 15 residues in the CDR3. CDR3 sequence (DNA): TGCGCCAGCAGCTATCTAGCGGGCTCCTACAATGAGCAGTTCTTC. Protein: CASSYLAGSYNEQFF.

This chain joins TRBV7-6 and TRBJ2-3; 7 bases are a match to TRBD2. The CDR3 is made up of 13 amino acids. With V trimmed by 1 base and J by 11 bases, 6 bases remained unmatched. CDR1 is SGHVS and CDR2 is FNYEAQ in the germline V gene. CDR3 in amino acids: CASSLELAVEQYF. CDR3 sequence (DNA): TGTGCCAGCAGCTTAGAGCTAGCGGTCGAGCAGTATTTT.

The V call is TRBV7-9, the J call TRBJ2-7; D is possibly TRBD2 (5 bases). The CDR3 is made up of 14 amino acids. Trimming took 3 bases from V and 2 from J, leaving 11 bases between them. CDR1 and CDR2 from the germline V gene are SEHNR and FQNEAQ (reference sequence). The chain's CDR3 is CASSFGGPTYEQYF. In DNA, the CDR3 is TGTGCCAGCAGCTTTGGAGGCCCTACCTACGAGCAGTACTTC.

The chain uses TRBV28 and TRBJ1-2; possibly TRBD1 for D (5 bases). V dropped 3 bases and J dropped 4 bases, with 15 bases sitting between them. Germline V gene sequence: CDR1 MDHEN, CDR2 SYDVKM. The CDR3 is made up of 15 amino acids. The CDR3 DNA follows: TGTGCCAGCAGTTTCTTTGGGGCGCGGGGCTATGGCTACACCTTC. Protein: CASSFFGARGYGYTF.

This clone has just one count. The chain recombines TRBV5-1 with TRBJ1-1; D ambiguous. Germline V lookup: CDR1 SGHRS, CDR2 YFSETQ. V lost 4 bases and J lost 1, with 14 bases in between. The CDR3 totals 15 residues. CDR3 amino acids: CASSRQERANTEAFF. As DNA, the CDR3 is TGCGCCAGCAGCAGGCAGGAGAGGGCGAACACTGAAGCTTTCTTT.

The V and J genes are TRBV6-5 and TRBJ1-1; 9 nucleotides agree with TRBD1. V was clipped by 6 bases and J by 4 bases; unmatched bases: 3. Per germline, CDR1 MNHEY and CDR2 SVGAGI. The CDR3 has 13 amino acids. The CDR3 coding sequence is TGTGCCAGCAGGGGGGACAGGGTCACTGAAGCTTTCTTT. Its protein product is CASRGDRVTEAFF.

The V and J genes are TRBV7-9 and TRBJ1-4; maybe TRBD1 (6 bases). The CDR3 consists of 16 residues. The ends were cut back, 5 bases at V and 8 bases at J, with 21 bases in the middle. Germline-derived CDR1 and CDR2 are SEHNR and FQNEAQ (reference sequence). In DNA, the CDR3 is TGTGCCAGCAGCCCCCTGGGGGCCGAATTGGGGGAAAAACTGTTTTTT. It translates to CASSPLGAELGEKLFF.

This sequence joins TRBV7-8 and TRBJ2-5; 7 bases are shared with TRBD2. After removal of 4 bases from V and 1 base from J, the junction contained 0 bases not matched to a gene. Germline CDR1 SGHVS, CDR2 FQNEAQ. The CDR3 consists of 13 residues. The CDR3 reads CASSSGGQETQYF. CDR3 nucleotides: TGTGCCAGCAGCTCGGGGGGCCAAGAGACCCAGTACTTC.

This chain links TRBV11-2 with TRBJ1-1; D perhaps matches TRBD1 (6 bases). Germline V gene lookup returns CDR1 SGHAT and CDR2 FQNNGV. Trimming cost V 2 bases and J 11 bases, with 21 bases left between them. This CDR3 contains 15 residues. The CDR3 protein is CASSLRGAGAGGAFF. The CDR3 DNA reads TGTGCCAGCAGCTTACGGGGAGCGGGGGCGGGGGGCGCTTTCTTT.

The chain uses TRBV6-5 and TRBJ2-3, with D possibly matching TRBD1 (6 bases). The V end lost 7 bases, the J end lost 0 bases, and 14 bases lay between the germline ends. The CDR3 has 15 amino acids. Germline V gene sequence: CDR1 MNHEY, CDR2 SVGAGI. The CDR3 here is CASIQGSTSTDTQYF. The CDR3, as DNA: TGTGCCAGCATTCAGGGGTCCACTAGCACAGATACGCAGTATTTT.

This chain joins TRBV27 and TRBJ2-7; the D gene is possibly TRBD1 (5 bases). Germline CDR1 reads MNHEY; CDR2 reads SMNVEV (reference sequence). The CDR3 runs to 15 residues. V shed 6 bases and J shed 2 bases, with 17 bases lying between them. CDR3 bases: TGTGCCAGCAGCCCTTTGGGCAGGGTGGCCTACGAGCAGTACTTC. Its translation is CASSPLGRVAYEQYF.

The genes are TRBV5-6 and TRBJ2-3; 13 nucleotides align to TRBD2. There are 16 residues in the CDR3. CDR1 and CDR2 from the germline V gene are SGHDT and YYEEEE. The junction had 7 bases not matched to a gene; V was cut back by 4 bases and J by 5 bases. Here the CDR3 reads CASSLRTSGGGDTQYF. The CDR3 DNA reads TGTGCCAGCAGCCTCCGGACTAGCGGGGGAGGAGATACGCAGTATTTT.

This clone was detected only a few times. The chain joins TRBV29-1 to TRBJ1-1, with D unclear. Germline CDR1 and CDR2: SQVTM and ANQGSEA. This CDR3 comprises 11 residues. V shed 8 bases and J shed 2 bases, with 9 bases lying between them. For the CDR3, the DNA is TGCAGCTCTTACAGCAACACTGAAGCTTTCTTT. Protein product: CSSYSNTEAFF.

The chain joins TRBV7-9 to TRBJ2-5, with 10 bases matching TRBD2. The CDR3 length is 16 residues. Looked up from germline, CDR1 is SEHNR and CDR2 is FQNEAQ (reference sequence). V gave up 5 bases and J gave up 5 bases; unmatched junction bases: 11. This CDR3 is CASSPFGAGGPETQYF. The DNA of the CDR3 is TGTGCCAGCAGCCCCTTTGGAGCGGGGGGGCCTGAGACCCAGTACTTC. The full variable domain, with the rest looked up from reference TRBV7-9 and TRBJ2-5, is DTGVSQNPRHKITKRGQNVTFRCDPISEHNRLYWYRQTLGQGPEFLTYFQNEAQLEKSRLLSDRFSAERPKGSFSTLEIQRTEQGDSAMYLCASSPFGAGGPETQYFGPGTRLLVL.

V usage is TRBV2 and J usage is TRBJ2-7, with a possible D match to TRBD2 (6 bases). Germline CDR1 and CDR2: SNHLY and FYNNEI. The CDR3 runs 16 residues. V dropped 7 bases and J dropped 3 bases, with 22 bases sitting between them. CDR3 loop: CASNQEGSPFSYEQYF. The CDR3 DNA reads TGTGCCAGCAACCAGGAGGGGTCCCCATTCAGCTACGAGCAGTACTTC.

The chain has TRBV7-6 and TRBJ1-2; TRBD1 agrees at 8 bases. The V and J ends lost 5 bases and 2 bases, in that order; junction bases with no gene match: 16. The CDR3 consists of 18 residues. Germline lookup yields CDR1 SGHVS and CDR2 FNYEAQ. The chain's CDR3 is CASSPIGGRQGLNYGYTF. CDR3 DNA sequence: TGTGCCAGCAGCCCCATAGGGGGTAGACAGGGGCTGAACTATGGCTACACCTTC. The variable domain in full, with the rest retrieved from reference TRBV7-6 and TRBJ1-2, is GAGVSQSPRYKVTKRGQDVALRCDPISGHVSLYWYRQALGQGPEFLTYFNYEAQQDKSGLPNDRFSAERPEGSISTLTIQRTEQRDSAMYRCASSPIGGRQGLNYGYTFGSGTRLTVV.

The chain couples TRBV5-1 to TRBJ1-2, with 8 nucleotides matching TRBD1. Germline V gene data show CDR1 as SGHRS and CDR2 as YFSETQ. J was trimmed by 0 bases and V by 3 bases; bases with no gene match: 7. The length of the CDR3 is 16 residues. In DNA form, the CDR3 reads TGCGCCAGCAGCTCAGGGACAGGACAATCTAACTATGGCTACACCTTC. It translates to CASSSGTGQSNYGYTF.

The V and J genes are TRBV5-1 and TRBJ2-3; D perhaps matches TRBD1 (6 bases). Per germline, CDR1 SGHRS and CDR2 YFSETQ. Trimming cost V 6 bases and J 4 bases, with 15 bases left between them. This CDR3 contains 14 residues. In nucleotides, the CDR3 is TGCGCCAGCATAGCAGACAGGTCCTCAGATACGCAGTATTTT. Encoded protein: CASIADRSSDTQYF.

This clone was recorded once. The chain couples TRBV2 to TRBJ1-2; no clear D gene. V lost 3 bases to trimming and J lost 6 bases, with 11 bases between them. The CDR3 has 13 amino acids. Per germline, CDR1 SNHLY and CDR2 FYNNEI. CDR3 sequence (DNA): TGTGCCAGCAGTGATTGGGTTCGGGATGGCTACACCTTC. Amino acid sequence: CASSDWVRDGYTF.

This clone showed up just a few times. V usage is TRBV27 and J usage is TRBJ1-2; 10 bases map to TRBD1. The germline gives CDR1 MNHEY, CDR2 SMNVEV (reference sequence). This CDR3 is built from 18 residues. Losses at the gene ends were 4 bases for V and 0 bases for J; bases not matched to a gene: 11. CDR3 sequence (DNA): TGTGCCAGCAGTTCCCTGGGGGACAGGGGCTTAGCTAACTATGGCTACACCTTC. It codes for CASSSLGDRGLANYGYTF.

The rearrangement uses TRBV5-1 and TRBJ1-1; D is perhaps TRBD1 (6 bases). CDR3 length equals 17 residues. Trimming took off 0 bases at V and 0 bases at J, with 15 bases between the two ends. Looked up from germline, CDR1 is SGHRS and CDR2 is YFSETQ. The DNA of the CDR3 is TGCGCCAGCAGCTTGGGGGGGCGGACAGACATGAACACTGAAGCTTTCTTT. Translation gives CASSLGGRTDMNTEAFF.

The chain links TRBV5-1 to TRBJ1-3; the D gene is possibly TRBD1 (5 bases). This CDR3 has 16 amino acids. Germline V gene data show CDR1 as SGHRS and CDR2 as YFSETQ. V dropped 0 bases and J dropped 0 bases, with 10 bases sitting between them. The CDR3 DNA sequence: TGCGCCAGCAGCTTGGACAGGCCCGGCTCTGGAAACACCATATATTTT. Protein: CASSLDRPGSGNTIYF.

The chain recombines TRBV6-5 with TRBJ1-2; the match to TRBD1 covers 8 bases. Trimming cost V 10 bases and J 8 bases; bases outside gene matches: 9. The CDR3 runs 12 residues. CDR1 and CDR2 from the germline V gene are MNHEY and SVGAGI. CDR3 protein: CATMTGDRGYTF. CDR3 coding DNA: TGTGCCACCATGACAGGGGACCGCGGCTACACCTTC.

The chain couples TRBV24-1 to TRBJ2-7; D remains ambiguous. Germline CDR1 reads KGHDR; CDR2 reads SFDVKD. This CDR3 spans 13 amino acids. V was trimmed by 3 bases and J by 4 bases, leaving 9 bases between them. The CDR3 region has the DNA TGTGCCACCAGTGATGTTCACTTGTACGAGCAGTACTTC. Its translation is CATSDVHLYEQYF.